This paragraph reports one T cell receptor (beta chain). Its antigen is unknown. The sample comes from a study of T cell responses to AZD1222 COVID-19 vaccine. Overall study findings and caveats: Unmutated variant regions are reportedly targeted by nearly half of spike-specific TCRs.

J gave up 1 base and V 3 bases, and 1 base lay outside the gene matches. Germline lookup yields CDR1 ENHRY and CDR2 SYGVKD. This CDR3 spans 14 amino acids. Some clones are missing from TCRdb's copy, which holds only in-frame ones; the method was immunoSEQ multiplex PCR. The data contain over 95,000 clones, around nine tenths of them singletons. V and J are TRBV10-3 and TRBJ2-7, with 9 bases aligning to TRBD1. This material consisted of peripheral blood, taken on day 0 of AZD1222 vaccination. This clonotype was obtained from an adult in good health. The CDR3 reads CAISDGTGSYEQYF. The DNA of the CDR3 is TGTGCCATCAGTGATGGGACAGGGTCCTACGAGCAGTACTTC.